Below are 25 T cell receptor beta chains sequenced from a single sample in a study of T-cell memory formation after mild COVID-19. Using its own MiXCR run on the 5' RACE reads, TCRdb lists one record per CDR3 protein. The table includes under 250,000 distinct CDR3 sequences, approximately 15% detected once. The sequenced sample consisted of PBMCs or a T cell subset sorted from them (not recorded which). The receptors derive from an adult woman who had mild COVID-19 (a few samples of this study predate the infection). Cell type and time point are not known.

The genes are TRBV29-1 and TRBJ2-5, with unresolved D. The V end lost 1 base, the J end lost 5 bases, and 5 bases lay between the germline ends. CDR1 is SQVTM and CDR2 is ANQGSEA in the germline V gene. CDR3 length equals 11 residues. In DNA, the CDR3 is TGCAGCGTTGAAGTCGGGGAGACCCAGTACTTC. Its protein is CSVEVGETQYF.

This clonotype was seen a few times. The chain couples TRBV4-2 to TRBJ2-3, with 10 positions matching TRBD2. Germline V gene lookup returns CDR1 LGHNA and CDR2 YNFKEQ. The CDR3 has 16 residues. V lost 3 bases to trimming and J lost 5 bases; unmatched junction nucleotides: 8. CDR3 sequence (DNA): TGTGCCAGCAGCCATATCCTAGCGGGAGAAGGAGATACGCAGTATTTT. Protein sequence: CASSHILAGEGDTQYF.

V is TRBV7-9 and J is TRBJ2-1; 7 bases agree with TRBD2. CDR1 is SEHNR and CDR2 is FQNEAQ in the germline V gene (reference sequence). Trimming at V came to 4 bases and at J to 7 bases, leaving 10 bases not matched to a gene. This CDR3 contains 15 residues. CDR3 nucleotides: TGTGCCAGCAGCTACGCTAGCGGACCGTCGAATGAGCAGTTCTTC. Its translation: CASSYASGPSNEQFF.

This chain's CDR3 is CASSLPRLGAFF. The CDR3 bases are TGTGCCAGCAGTTTACCCCGCCTGGGAGCTTTCTTT. The chain carries TRBV12-3 or TRBV12-4 and TRBJ1-1; D is ambiguous. Trimming stripped 2 bases from V and 10 bases from J, with 11 bases between. This CDR3 spans 12 amino acids.

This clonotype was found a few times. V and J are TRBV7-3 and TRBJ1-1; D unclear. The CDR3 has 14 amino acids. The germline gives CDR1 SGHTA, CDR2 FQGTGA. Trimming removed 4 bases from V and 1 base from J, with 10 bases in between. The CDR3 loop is CASSSLGPNTEAFF. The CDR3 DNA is TGTGCCAGCAGCTCCCTCGGTCCGAACACTGAAGCTTTCTTT. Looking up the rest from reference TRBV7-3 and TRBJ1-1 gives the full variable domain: GAGVSQTPSNKVTEKGKYVELRCDPISGHTALYWYRQSLGQGPEFLIYFQGTGAADDSGLPNDRFFAVRPEGSVSTLKIQRTERGDSAVYLCASSSLGPNTEAFFGQGTRLTVV.

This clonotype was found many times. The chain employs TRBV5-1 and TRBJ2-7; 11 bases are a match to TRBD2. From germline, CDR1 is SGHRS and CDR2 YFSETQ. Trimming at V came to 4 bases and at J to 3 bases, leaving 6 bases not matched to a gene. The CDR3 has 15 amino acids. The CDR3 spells CASSPGLAALYEQYF. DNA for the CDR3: TGCGCCAGCAGCCCGGGACTAGCGGCTCTCTACGAGCAGTACTTC. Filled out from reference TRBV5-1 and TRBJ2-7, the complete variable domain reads KAGVTQTPRYLIKTRGQQVTLSCSPISGHRSVSWYQQTPGQGLQFLFEYFSETQRNKGNFPGRFSGRQFSNSRSEMNVSTLELGDSALYLCASSPGLAALYEQYFGPGTRLTVT.

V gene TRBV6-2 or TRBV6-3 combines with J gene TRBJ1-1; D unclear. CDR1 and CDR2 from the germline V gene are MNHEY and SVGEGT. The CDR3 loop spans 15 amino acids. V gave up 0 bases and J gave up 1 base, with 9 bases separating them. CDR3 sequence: CASSYSKATNTEAFF. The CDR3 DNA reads TGTGCCAGCAGTTACTCGAAAGCCACGAACACTGAAGCTTTCTTT.

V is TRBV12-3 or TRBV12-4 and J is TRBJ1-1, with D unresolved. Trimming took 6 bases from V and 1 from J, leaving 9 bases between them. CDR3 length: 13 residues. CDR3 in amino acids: CASSRRKNTEAFF. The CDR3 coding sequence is TGTGCCAGCAGCCGGAGAAAGAACACTGAAGCTTTCTTT.

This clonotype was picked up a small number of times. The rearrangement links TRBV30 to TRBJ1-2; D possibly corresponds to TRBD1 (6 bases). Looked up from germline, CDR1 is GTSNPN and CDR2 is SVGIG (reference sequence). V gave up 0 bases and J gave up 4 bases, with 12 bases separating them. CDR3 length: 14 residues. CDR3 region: CAWSVGGGTYGYTF. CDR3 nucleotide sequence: TGTGCCTGGAGTGTAGGAGGGGGAACCTATGGCTACACCTTC.

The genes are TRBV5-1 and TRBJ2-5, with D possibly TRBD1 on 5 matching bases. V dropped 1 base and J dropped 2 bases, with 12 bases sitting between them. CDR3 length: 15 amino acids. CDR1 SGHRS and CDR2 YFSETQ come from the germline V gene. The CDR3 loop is CASSLFTGEQETQYF. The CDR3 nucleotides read TGCGCCAGCAGCTTGTTTACAGGAGAACAAGAGACCCAGTACTTC.

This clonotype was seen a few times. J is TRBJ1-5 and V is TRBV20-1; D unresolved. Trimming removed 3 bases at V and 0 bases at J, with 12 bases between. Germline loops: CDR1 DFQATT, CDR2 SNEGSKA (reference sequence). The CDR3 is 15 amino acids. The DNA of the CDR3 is TGCAGTGCTAGGGTTTCGGGGAATAGCAATCAGCCCCAGCATTTT. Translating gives CSARVSGNSNQPQHF.

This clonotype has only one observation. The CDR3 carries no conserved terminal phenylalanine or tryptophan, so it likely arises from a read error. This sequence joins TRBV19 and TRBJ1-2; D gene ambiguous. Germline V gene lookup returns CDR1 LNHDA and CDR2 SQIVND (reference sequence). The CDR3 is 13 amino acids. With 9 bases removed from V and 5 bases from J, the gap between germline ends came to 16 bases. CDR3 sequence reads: CASSADFPYGYTL. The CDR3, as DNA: TGTGCCAGCTCCGCCGATTTCCCATATGGCTACACCCTC.

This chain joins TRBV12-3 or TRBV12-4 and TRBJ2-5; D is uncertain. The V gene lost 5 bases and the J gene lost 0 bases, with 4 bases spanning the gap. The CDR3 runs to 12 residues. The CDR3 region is CASSQYQETQYF. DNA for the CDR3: TGTGCCAGCAGTCAGTACCAAGAGACCCAGTACTTC.

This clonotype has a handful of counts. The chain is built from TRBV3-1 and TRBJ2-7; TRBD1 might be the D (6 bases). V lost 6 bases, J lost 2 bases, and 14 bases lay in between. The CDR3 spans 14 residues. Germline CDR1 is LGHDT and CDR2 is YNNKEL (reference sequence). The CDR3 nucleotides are TGTGCCAGCAGTCGGCACAGGGTTCCCTACGAGCAGTACTTC. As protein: CASSRHRVPYEQYF.

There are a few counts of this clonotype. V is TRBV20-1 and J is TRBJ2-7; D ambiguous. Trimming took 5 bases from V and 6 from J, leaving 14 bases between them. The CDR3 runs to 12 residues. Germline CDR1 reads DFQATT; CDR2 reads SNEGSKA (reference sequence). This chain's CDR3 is CSAPRASSEQYF. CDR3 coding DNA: TGCAGTGCTCCAAGGGCTTCCAGCGAGCAGTACTTC.

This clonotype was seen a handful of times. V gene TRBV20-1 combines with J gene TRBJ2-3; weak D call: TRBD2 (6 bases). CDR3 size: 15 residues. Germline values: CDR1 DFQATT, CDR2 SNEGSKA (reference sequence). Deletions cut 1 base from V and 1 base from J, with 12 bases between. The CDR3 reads CSARGRRGGTDTQYF. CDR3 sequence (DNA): TGCAGTGCTAGAGGGAGGAGGGGTGGCACAGATACGCAGTATTTT.

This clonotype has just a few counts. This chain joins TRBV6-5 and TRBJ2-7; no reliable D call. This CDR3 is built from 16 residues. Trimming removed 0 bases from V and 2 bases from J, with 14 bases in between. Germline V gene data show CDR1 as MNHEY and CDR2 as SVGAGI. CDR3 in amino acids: CASSYSSATATYEQYF. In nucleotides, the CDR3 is TGTGCCAGCAGTTACTCGAGCGCCACAGCTACCTACGAGCAGTACTTC.

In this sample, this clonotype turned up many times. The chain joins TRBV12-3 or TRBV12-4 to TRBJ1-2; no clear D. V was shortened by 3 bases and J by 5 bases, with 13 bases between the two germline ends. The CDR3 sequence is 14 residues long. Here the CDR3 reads CASSLAGGYYGYTF. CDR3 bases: TGTGCCAGCAGTTTGGCGGGAGGTTATTATGGCTACACCTTC.

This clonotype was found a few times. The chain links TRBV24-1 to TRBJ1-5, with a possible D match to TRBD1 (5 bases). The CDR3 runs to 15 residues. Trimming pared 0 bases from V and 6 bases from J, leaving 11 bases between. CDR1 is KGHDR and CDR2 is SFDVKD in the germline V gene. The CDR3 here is CATSDLRAGGQPQHF. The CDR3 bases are TGTGCCACCAGTGATTTGCGGGCGGGGGGTCAGCCCCAGCATTTT.

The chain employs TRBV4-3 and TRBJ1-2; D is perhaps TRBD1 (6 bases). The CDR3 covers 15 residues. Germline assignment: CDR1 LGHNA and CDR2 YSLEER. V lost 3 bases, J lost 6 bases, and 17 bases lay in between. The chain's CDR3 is CASSQDSGAWNGYTF. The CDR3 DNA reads TGCGCCAGCAGCCAGGACTCAGGGGCCTGGAATGGCTACACCTTC.

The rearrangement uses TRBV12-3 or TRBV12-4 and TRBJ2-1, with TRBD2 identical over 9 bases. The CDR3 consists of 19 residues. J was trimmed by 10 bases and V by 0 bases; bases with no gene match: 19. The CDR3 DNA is TGTGCCAGCAGTTTAGCGGGGACTAGCAGTTCTGGTAGACTTCGCGAGCAGTTCTTC. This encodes CASSLAGTSSSGRLREQFF.

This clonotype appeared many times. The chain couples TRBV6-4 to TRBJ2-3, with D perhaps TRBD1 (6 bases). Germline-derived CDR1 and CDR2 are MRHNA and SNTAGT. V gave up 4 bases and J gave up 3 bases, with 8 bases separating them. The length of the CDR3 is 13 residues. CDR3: CASSAQGTDTQYF. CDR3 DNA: TGTGCCAGCAGTGCTCAGGGGACAGATACGCAGTATTTT.

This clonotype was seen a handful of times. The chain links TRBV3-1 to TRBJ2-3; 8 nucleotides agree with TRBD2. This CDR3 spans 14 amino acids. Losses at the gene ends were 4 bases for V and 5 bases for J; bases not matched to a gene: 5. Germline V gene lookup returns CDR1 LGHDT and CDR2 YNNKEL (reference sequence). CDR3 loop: CASSPSGGGDTQYF. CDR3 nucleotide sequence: TGTGCCAGCAGCCCAAGCGGGGGTGGAGATACGCAGTATTTT.

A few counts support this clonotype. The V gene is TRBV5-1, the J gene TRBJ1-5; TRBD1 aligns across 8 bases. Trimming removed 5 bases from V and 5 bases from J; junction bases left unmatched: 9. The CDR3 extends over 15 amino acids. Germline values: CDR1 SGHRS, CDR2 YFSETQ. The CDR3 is CASSLRTGQDQPQHF. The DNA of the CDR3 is TGCGCCAGCAGTCTTCGGACAGGGCAGGATCAGCCCCAGCATTTT.

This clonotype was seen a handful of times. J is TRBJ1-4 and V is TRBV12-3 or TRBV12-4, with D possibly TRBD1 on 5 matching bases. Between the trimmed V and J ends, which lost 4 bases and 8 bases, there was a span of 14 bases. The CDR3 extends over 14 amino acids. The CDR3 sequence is CASSYRGRVEKLFF. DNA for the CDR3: TGTGCCAGCAGTTACCGGGGGAGGGTAGAAAAACTGTTTTTT.